This T cell receptor (beta chain) was obtained from a study of metastatic and nonmetastatic thyroid tumors (dated by TCRdb to the early 2020s). Looking at the study overall: For patients with malignant and with benign thyroid disease, the researchers compared repertoires between peripheral blood samples and tumor or nodule tissue samples. Study-wide conclusions, independent of this receptor: TCR beta diversity was reported as significantly higher in malignant tumors than in benign nodules, in both blood and tumor samples.

The CDR3, from cysteine to phenylalanine, totals 15 residues. The read is trimmed to its CDR3 DNA, 45 bases read in frame from base 1. For CDR1 and CDR2, the germline V gene lists MDHEN and SYDVKM. Trimming takes 1 base from V and 2 bases from J, and the germline ends sit 12 bases apart. The library was generated by PCR. TCRdb lists the instrument as Illumina HiSeq 4000. High-throughput sequencing was used to profile the TCR beta-chain CDR3 region of each patient. The authors' analysis ran thus. CDR3 differences across clinicopathological groups were used to build a classifier for discriminating distant-metastatic papillary thyroid cancer patients. To measure repertoire diversity the researchers used the Shannon index, while the Morisita-Horn index served to gauge how similar the tumor and blood repertoires were. Using fastp trimming at Q25 and MiXCR clonotype assembly, TCRdb reanalyzed the public sequencing data and kept in-frame beta chains. These V and J calls rely on TCRdb rather than the paper's analysis. For this sample there are approximately 29,000 clones; 15% to 20% appear just once. Of the sample, around 4.5% is held by the ten largest clones.

No patient had received any treatment before thyroid surgery. The study retrospectively analysed patient clinical samples collected from the early 2010s to the late 2010s using T-cell receptor beta sequencing. Comment on this clone: No cognate antigen has been identified for it. No quality values exist for individual bases; no much larger clone is one base distant.

Source material: blood. This receptor chain uses TRBV28 and TRBJ2-7; TRBD1 is a possible D gene, resting on 6 matching bases. The origin of this receptor is a female donor with papillary thyroid cancer or a benign thyroid nodule (not recorded which). Some clones in this sample may be carry-over from other donors' samples. The DNA is as follows: TGTGCCAGCAGTTTATTTGGGACATTCCCCTACGAGCAGTACTTC. The translation is CASSLFGTFPYEQYF.